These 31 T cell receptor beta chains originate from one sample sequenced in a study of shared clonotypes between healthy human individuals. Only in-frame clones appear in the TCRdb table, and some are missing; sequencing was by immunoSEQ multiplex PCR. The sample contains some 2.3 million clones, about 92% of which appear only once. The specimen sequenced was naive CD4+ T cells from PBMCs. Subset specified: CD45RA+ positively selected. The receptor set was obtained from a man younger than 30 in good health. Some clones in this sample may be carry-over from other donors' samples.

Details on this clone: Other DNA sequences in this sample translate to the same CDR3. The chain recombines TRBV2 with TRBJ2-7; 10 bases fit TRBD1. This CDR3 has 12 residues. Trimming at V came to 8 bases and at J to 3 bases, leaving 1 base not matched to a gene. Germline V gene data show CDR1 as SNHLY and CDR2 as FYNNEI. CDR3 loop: CASRDRGYEQYF. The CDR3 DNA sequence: TGTGCCAGCCGGGACAGGGGCTACGAGCAGTACTTC.

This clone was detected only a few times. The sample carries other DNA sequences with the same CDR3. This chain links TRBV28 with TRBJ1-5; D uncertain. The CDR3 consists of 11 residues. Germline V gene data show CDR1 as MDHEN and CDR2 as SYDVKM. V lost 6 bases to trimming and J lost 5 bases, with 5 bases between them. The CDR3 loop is CASSSYQPQHF. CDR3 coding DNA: TGTGCCAGCAGCTCCTATCAGCCCCAGCATTTT.

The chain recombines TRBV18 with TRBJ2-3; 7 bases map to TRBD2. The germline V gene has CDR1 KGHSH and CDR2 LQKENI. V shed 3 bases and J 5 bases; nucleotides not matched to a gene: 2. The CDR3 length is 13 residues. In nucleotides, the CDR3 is TGTGCCAGCTCACCGGCTAGCGGAGATACGCAGTATTTT. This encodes CASSPASGDTQYF.

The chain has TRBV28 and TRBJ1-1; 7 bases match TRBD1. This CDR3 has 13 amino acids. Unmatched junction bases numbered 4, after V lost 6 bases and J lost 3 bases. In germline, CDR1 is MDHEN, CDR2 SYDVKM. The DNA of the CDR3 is TGTGCCAGCAGAACGGACAGGCACACTGAAGCTTTCTTT. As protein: CASRTDRHTEAFF.

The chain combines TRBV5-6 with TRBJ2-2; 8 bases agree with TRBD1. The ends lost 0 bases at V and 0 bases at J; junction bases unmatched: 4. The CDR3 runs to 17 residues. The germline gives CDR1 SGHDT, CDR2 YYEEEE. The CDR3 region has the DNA TGTGCCAGCAGCTTGGTCGGGGACAGGACGAACACCGGGGAGCTGTTTTTT. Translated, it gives CASSLVGDRTNTGELFF.

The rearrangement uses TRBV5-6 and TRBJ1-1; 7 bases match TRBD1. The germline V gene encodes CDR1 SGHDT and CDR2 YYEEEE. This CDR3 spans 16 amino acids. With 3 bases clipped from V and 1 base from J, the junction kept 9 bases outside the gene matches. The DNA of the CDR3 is TGTGCCAGCAGCTCGACCCCGACAGGGTCGAACACTGAAGCTTTCTTT. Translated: CASSSTPTGSNTEAFF.

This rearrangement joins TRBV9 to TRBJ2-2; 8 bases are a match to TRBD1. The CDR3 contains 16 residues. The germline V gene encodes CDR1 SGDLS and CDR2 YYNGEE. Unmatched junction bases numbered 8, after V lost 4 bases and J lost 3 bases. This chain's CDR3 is CASSPGQVPYTGELFF. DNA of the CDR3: TGTGCCAGCAGCCCGGGACAGGTCCCCTACACCGGGGAGCTGTTTTTT.

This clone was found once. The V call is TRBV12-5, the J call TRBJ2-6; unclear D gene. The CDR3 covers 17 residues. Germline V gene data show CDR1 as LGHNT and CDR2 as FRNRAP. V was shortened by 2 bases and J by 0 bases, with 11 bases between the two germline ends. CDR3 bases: TGTGCTAGTGGTTTGTGCCATCTTCGCTCTGGGGCCAACGTCCTGACTTTC. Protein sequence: CASGLCHLRSGANVLTF.

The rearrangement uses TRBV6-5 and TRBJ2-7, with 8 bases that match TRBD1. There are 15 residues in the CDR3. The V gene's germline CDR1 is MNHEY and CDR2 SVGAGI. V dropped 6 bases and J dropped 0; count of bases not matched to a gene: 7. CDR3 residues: CASRQGVGSSYEQYF. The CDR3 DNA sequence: TGTGCCAGCAGACAGGGGGTAGGCAGCTCCTACGAGCAGTACTTC.

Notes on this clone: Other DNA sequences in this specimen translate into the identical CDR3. The CDR3 sequence: CASRLDSGANVLTF. CDR3 DNA: TGTGCCAGCAGGTTGGACTCTGGGGCCAACGTCCTGACTTTC. The chain is built from TRBV2 and TRBJ2-6; D uncertain. The CDR3 totals 14 residues. Germline V gene data show CDR1 as SNHLY and CDR2 as FYNNEI. V gave up 6 bases and J gave up 0 bases, with 6 bases separating them.

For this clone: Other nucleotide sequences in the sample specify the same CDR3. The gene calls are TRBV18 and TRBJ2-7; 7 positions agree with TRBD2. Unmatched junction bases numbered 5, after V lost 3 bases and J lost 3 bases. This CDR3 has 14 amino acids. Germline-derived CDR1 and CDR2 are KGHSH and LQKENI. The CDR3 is CASSPRLAVYEQYF. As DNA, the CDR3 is TGTGCCAGCTCACCTAGACTAGCCGTCTACGAGCAGTACTTC.

Here the CDR3 reads CASSPTSGPDTQYF. The CDR3 DNA reads as TGTGCCAGCTCCCCCACTTCGGGCCCAGATACGCAGTATTTT. This chain links TRBV18 with TRBJ2-3; D ambiguous. The germline V gene encodes CDR1 KGHSH and CDR2 LQKENI. This CDR3 spans 14 amino acids. V shed 6 bases and J shed 4 bases, with 14 bases lying between them.

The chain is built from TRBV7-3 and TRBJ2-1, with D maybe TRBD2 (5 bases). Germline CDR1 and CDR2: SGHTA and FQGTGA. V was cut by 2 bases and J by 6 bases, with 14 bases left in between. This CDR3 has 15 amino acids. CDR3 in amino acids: CASSLSSSQRNEQFF. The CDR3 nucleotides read TGTGCCAGCAGCTTATCGTCTAGCCAACGCAATGAGCAGTTCTTC. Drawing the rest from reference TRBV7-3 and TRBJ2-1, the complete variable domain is GAGVSQTPSNKVTEKGKYVELRCDPISGHTALYWYRQSLGQGPEFLIYFQGTGAADDSGLPNDRFFAVRPEGSVSTLKIQRTERGDSAVYLCASSLSSSQRNEQFFGPGTRLTVL.

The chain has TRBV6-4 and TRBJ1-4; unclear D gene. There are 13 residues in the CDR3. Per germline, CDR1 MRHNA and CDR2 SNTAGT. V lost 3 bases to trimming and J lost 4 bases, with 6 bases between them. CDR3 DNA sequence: TGTGCCAGCAGTGAGCAGCTTAATGAAAAACTGTTTTTT. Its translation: CASSEQLNEKLFF.

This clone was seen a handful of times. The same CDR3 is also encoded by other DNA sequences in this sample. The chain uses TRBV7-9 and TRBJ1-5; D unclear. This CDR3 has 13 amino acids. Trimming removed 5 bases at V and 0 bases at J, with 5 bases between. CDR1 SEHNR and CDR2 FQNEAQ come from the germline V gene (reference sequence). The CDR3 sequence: CASSPDSNQPQHF. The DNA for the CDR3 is TGTGCCAGCAGCCCGGATAGCAATCAGCCCCAGCATTTT.

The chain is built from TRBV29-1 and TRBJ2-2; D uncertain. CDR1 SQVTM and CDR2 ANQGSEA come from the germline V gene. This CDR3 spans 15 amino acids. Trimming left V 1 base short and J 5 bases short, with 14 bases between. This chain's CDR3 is CSVEAGPMSTGELFF. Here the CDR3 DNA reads TGCAGCGTTGAAGCCGGTCCTATGTCTACCGGGGAGCTGTTTTTT.

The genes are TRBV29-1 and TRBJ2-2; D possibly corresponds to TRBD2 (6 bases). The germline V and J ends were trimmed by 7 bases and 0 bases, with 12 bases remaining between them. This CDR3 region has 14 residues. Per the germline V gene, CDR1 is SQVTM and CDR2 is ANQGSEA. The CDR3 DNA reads TGCAGCGCATCCGGGACTCCGAACACCGGGGAGCTGTTTTTT. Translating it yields CSASGTPNTGELFF.

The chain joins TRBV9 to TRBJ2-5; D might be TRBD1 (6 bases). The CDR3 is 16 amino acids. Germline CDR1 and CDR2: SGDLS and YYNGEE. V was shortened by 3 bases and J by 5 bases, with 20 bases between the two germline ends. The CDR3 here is CASSDRQGTIKETQYF. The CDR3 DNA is TGTGCCAGCAGCGACCGTCAGGGGACAATAAAGGAGACCCAGTACTTC.

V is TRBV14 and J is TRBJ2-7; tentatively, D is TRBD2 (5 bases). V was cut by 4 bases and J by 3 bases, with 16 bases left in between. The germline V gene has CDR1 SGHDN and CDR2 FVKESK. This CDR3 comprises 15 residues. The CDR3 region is CASSRGLGGVYEQYF. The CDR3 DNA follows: TGTGCCAGCAGCCGAGGACTCGGCGGTGTCTACGAGCAGTACTTC.

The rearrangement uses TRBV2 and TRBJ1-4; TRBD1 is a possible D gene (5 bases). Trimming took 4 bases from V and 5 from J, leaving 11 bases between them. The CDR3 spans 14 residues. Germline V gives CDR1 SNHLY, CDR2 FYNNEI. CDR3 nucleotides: TGTGCCAGCAGTGGACTGACAGCGAATGAAAAACTGTTTTTT. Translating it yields CASSGLTANEKLFF.

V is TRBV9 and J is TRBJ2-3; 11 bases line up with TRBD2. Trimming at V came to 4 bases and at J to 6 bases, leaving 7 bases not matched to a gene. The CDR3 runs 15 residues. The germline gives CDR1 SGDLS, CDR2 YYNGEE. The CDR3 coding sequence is TGTGCCAGCAGCCAAACTAGCGGGAGCTTTGATACGCAGTATTTT. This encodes CASSQTSGSFDTQYF.

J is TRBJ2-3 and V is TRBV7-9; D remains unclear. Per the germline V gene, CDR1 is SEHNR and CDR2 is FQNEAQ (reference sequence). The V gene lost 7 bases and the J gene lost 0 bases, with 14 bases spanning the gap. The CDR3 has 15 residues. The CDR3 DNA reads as TGTGCCAGCATCCCTATGGACCAAAGCACAGATACGCAGTATTTT. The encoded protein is CASIPMDQSTDTQYF.

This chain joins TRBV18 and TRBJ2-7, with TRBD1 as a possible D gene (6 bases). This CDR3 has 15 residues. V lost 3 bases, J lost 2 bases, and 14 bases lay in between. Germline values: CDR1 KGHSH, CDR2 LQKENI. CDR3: CASSPGAGVPYEQYF. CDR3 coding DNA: TGTGCCAGCTCACCGGGGGCAGGGGTACCCTACGAGCAGTACTTC.

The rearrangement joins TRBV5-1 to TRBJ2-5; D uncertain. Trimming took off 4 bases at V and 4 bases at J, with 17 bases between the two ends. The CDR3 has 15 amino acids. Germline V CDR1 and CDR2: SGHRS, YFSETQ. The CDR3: CASSPNGPSLETQYF. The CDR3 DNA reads TGCGCCAGCAGCCCCAACGGGCCTTCTCTAGAGACCCAGTACTTC.

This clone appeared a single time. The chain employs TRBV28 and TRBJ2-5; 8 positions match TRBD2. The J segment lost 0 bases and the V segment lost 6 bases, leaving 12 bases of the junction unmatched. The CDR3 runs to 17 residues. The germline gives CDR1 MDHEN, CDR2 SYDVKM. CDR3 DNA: TGTGCCAGCAGCCCCGGACTAGCCCAACTTTACCAAGAGACCCAGTACTTC. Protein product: CASSPGLAQLYQETQYF.

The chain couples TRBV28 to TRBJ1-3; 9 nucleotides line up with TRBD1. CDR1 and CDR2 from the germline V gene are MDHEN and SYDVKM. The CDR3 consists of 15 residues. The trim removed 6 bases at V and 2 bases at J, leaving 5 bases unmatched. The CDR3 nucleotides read TGTGCCAGCAGATTACAGGGGGCGGCTGGAAACACCATATATTTT. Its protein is CASRLQGAAGNTIYF.

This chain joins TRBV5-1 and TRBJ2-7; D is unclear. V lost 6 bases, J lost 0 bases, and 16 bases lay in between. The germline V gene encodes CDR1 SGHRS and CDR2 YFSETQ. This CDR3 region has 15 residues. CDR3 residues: CASTPRAGSSYEQYF. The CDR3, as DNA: TGCGCCAGCACCCCAAGGGCCGGCAGCTCCTACGAGCAGTACTTC.

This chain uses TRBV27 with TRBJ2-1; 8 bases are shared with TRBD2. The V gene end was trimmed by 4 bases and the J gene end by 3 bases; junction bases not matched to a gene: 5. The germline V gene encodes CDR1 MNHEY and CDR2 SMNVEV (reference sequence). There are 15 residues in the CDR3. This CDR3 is CASSSSRGVYNEQFF. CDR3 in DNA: TGTGCCAGCAGTTCCTCGCGGGGGGTCTACAATGAGCAGTTCTTC.

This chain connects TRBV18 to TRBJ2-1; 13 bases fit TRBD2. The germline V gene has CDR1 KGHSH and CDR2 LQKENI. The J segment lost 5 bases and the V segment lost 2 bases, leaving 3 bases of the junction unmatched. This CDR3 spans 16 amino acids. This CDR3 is CASSPAGTSGNNEQFF. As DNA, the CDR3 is TGTGCCAGCTCACCAGCCGGGACTAGCGGGAACAATGAGCAGTTCTTC.

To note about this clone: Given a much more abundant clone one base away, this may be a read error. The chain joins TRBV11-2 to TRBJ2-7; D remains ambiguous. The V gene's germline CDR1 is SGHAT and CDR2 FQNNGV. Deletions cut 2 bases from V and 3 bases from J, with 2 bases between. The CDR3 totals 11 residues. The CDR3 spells CASSLIYEQYF. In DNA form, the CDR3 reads TGTGCCAGCAGCTTAATCTACGAGCAGTACTTC.

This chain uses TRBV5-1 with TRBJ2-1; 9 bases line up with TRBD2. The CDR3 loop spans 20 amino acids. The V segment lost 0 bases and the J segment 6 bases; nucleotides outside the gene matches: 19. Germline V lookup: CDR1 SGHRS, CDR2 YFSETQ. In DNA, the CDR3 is TGCGCCAGCAGCTTGGCCGACAGAGCTTCGAGCGGGAGGCAAGGCAATGAGCAGTTCTTC. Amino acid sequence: CASSLADRASSGRQGNEQFF.